This TCR beta chain stems from a study of T-cell reconstitution after alpha-beta-depleted transplantation in children. The table lists this clonotype with a few counts. Its antigen is unknown. Points from the study as a whole: Several hundred rapidly expanded clones from non-depleted graft cells reportedly supplied alpha-beta T cells about two months post-transplant.

A TCRbeta library incorporating unique molecular identifiers was prepared. Each CDR3 protein gets one entry after TCRdb re-called the PCR reads with MiXCR. The table lists about 420,000 distinct CDR3 sequences, 15% to 20% of them singletons. CDR3 length: 14 residues. The trim removed 8 bases at V and 2 bases at J, leaving 8 bases unmatched. Germline V gene sequence: CDR1 DFQATT, CDR2 SNEGSKA (reference sequence). This sequence originates from a boy younger than two who had a stem cell transplant for Wiskott-Aldrich syndrome, so the T cells may come from the graft donor. The chain recombines TRBV20-1 with TRBJ2-1; TRBD2 agrees at 8 bases. The sample consisted of PBMCs, mostly from graft donor cells, taken 360 days after TCRalphabeta/CD19-depleted stem cell transplant. The CDR3 nucleotides are TGCAGTACCAGCGGGAGAGGGGCCTACAATGAGCAGTTCTTC. Protein: CSTSGRGAYNEQFF.